What follows are 8 T cell receptor beta chains derived from one specimen sequenced in a study of T cell responses to AZD1222 COVID-19 vaccine. Assay used: immunoSEQ multiplex PCR; TCRdb lists only in-frame clones, some missing. The sample carries fewer than 150,000 clones, roughly 91% recorded once. The sample consisted of peripheral blood, taken on day 0 of AZD1222 vaccination. The source is an adult in good health.

This clone was counted only a few times. The rearrangement links TRBV5-1 to TRBJ1-1, with a possible D match to TRBD1 (6 bases). The CDR3 totals 15 residues. The germline V gene has CDR1 SGHRS and CDR2 YFSETQ. Deletions cut 7 bases from V and 2 bases from J, with 18 bases between. CDR3 residues: CASGQSDPTNTEAFF. DNA for the CDR3: TGCGCCAGCGGACAGAGTGACCCAACCAACACTGAAGCTTTCTTT.

The genes are TRBV19 and TRBJ2-2; D is tentatively TRBD1 or TRBD2 (6 bases each). V lost 6 bases and J 0 bases, leaving 8 bases between the germline ends. Per the germline V gene, CDR1 is LNHDA and CDR2 is SQIVND (reference sequence). The CDR3 has 14 amino acids. The CDR3 spells CASRGGANTGELFF. CDR3 nucleotide sequence: TGTGCCAGTAGGGGGGGCGCGAACACCGGGGAGCTGTTTTTT.

CDR3 region: CASSGGHLDYNEQFF. CDR3 nucleotide sequence: TGTGCCAGCTCAGGGGGACACCTGGATTACAATGAGCAGTTCTTC. J is TRBJ2-1 and V is TRBV18; the D gene is possibly TRBD1 (6 bases). Germline assignment: CDR1 KGHSH and CDR2 LQKENI. The CDR3 is made up of 15 amino acids. V lost 5 bases to trimming and J lost 4 bases, with 15 bases between them.

The rearrangement links TRBV5-6 to TRBJ1-3, with D possibly TRBD1 on 5 matching bases. Germline CDR1 is SGHDT and CDR2 is YYEEEE. V gave up 7 bases and J gave up 2 bases, with 13 bases separating them. This CDR3 has 14 residues. The CDR3 loop reads CASATRGPGNTIYF. CDR3 in DNA: TGTGCCAGCGCGACCCGGGGCCCTGGAAACACCATATATTTT.

This clone is a singleton in its sample. The chain joins TRBV7-8 to TRBJ2-1; 9 bases agree with TRBD2. CDR3 length: 14 amino acids. The germline gives CDR1 SGHVS, CDR2 FQNEAQ. The CDR3 spells CVTARAGGVGEQFF. CDR3 nucleotides: TGTGTCACGGCGAGAGCGGGGGGAGTAGGTGAGCAGTTCTTC.

In DNA form, the CDR3 reads TGTGCCAGCAGCTTAACGGGGGATACGCAGTATTTT. Encoded protein: CASSLTGDTQYF. The chain couples TRBV7-3 to TRBJ2-3; D remains ambiguous. Per the germline V gene, CDR1 is SGHTA and CDR2 is FQGTGA. V dropped 0 bases and J dropped 6 bases, with 4 bases sitting between them. The CDR3 totals 12 residues.

This rearrangement joins TRBV7-2 to TRBJ2-5; a possible D gene is TRBD2 (6 bases). From germline, CDR1 is SGHTA and CDR2 FQGNSA. V shed 1 base and J shed 1 base, with 7 bases lying between them. The CDR3 consists of 14 residues. Written as DNA, the CDR3 is TGTGCCAGCAGCTTAGGGACTATCCAAGAGACCCAGTACTTC. This codes for CASSLGTIQETQYF.

V is TRBV19 and J is TRBJ2-1; 12 nucleotides match TRBD1. CDR1 is LNHDA and CDR2 is SQIVND in the germline V gene (reference sequence). The CDR3 length is 17 residues. After removal of 8 bases from V and 7 bases from J, the junction contained 15 bases not matched to a gene. The CDR3 is CASRDTWGQGAWNEQFF. CDR3 DNA: TGTGCCAGTCGGGACACCTGGGGACAGGGGGCTTGGAATGAGCAGTTCTTC.